These T cell receptor beta chains were read from a single sample in a study of cytomegalovirus exposure and HLA in healthy donors. Clones were sequenced by immunoSEQ multiplex PCR, and TCRdb holds only the in-frame ones, with some missing. Its table lists approximately 140,000 clones. Sequenced: PBMCs. The receptor set was obtained from a woman aged 40 to 50 in good health and CMV-seronegative. The CDR3 runs from the conserved cysteine through the conserved F or W. The order of the fields is CDR3 DNA, CDR3 protein, J gene, CDR3 length, D gene, V gene. The D gene is left open where the match is weak.

TGTGCCAGCAGCCAAGAGCAAAGAGGGGGCCTCTACGAGCAGTACTTC CASSQEQRGGLYEQYF TRBJ2-7 16 TRBD1 TRBV4-2
TGTGCCAGCAGCTTAGAGGGACCGGGACAGGGGGTTGAGCAGTTCTTC CASSLEGPGQGVEQFF TRBJ2-1 16 TRBD1 TRBV7-2
TGTGCCAGCAGCGTGGACGGACAGGGGACGAGGTCACCCCTCCACTTT CASSVDGQGTRSPLHF TRBJ1-6 16 TRBD1 TRBV9
TGTGCCAGCAGTTACCCCCCGGCTAGCGGGGCCAATGAGCAGTTCTTC CASSYPPASGANEQFF TRBJ2-1 16 TRBD2 TRBV6-6
TGTGCCAGCAGTTCCAGCCTCGGGGTGCCCTCCGGCGAGCAGTACTTC CASSSSLGVPSGEQYF TRBJ2-7 16 - TRBV28
TGTGCCAGCAGGACTAGGACCGAGAATTCACCCCTCCACTTT CASRTRTENSPLHF TRBJ1-6 14 - TRBV6-4
TGTGCCAGCAGCACCGGACTAGCGGGGGGCCGAGACACCGGGGAGCTGTTTTTT CASSTGLAGGRDTGELFF TRBJ2-2 18 TRBD2 TRBV11-1
TGCGCCAGCAGCACCCAGGGGGAGGTTAACTATGGCTACACCTTC CASSTQGEVNYGYTF TRBJ1-2 15 TRBD1 TRBV5-1
TGTGCCAGTAGTATCCGTAATGAAAAACTGTTTTTT CASSIRNEKLFF TRBJ1-4 12 - TRBV19
TGTGCCAGCAGCTTGGAGGGGGCTGGGGCCAACGTCCTGACTTTC CASSLEGAGANVLTF TRBJ2-6 15 - TRBV5-8
TGTGCCAGTAGTATAGGGGGACTCAGGGTAGACGTGAACACTGAAGCTTTCTTT CASSIGGLRVDVNTEAFF TRBJ1-1 18 - TRBV19
TGTGCCAGCAGTGCCTCTGGAGGGGTCAGAATAAAGTATTTT CASSASGGVRIKYF TRBJ2-3 14 - TRBV28
TGTGCCAGCAGTTTGGGGGGGGGAAGAGGTGCTCACTTT CASSLGGGRGAHF TRBJ1-6 13 - TRBV28
TGTGCCAGCAGATTGGGCCCTAACACCGGGGAGCTGTTTTTT CASRLGPNTGELFF TRBJ2-2 14 - TRBV7-9
TGTGCCAGCAGCCCCCCGGGACTACCGACCTACAATGAGCAGTTCTTC CASSPPGLPTYNEQFF TRBJ2-1 16 TRBD2 TRBV7-2
TGTGCCAGCAGCCAGGCCGGGGGGCAGCCCCAGCATTTT CASSQAGGQPQHF TRBJ1-5 13 - TRBV11-2
TGTGCCAGCAGCTTACGTGATGTAGGACAGGGGAGAACCGGGGAGCTGTTTTTT CASSLRDVGQGRTGELFF TRBJ2-2 18 TRBD1 TRBV7-9
TGTGCCAGCAGGGGAGGGACTAGTTACACAGATACGCAGTATTTT CASRGGTSYTDTQYF TRBJ2-3 15 TRBD2 TRBV7-9
TGTGCCAGCGAAGTAGCCGGTACAGATACGCAGTATTTT CASEVAGTDTQYF TRBJ2-3 13 - TRBV5-4
TGTGCCATCAGTGGGCAGTACACCGGGGAGCTGTTTTTT CAISGQYTGELFF TRBJ2-2 13 - TRBV10-3
TGCGCCAGCAGTGACCCCCGGCAGGCTAACTATGGCTACACCTTC CASSDPRQANYGYTF TRBJ1-2 15 - TRBV10-2
TGTGCCAGCAGCTACACAGGGTCAACTAACTATGGCTACACCTTC CASSYTGSTNYGYTF TRBJ1-2 15 - TRBV7-3
TGCGCCAGCAGCTTGGTACAGAACTATGGCTACACCTTC CASSLVQNYGYTF TRBJ1-2 13 - TRBV5-1
TGTGCCAGCAGCTCCCCGGGACTAGCGGGGGCGGTTGAGCAGTTCTTC CASSSPGLAGAVEQFF TRBJ2-1 16 TRBD2 TRBV9
TGCGCCAGCAGTCCCCTGAGCGGGGGAGAGACCCAGTACTTC CASSPLSGGETQYF TRBJ2-5 14 TRBD2 TRBV5-1
TGTGCTAGTGGCAAAGACAGGGCAGGTGAGCAGTTCTTC CASGKDRAGEQFF TRBJ2-1 13 TRBD1 TRBV12-5
TGTGCCACCAGCAGAGACCTGGCGGGCAATCAGCCCCAGCATTTT CATSRDLAGNQPQHF TRBJ1-5 15 - TRBV15
TGCGTCAGCAAGGAGAGCTCTGGAAACACCATATATTTT CVSKESSGNTIYF TRBJ1-3 13 - TRBV5-1
TGCGCCAGCAGCGTGAACCCAGGGTCCCAAGAGACCCAGTACTTC CASSVNPGSQETQYF TRBJ2-5 15 - TRBV5-1
TGCGCCAGCACCGACAGGGGGGCTCAGCCCCAGCATTTT CASTDRGAQPQHF TRBJ1-5 13 TRBD1 TRBV10-2
TGTGCCAGCAGTCCGACAGGGGCTAGTGGCTACACCTTC CASSPTGASGYTF TRBJ1-2 13 TRBD1 TRBV27
TGTGCCAGCAGCTTATACCTAGGGGGTCTAGATACGCAGTATTTT CASSLYLGGLDTQYF TRBJ2-3 15 - TRBV7-2
TGTGCCAGTAGTAAGGGGACTAACACTGAAGCTTTCTTT CASSKGTNTEAFF TRBJ1-1 13 - TRBV19
TGTGCCAGCAGCCTACAGGGTTACTATGGCTACACCTTC CASSLQGYYGYTF TRBJ1-2 13 - TRBV7-9
TGTGCCAGCAGGCTGACAGGGGATAAGGAAAAACTGTTTTTT CASRLTGDKEKLFF TRBJ1-4 14 TRBD1 TRBV14
TGTGCCAGCAGCGCGACAGGGGGTAGGAGAGGTGGCTACACCTTC CASSATGGRRGGYTF TRBJ1-2 15 TRBD1 TRBV7-2
TGTGCCAGCTCACCAGAGACAGTGAACACTGAAGCTTTCTTT CASSPETVNTEAFF TRBJ1-1 14 - TRBV18
TGTGCCAGCAGAGACACCGGGACAGGGGGCCTCTACACCTTC CASRDTGTGGLYTF TRBJ1-2 14 TRBD1 TRBV9
TGTGCCAGCAGTCCGCGGACAGGGGGGTATTTT CASSPRTGGYF TRBJ2-3 11 TRBD1 TRBV27
TGTGCCAGCAGCCAGTCCAGGGGGGTTGGAAACACCATATATTTT CASSQSRGVGNTIYF TRBJ1-3 15 TRBD1 TRBV4-2
TGTGCCAGCAGTTACGGGACTGACTCTGGAAACACCATATATTTT CASSYGTDSGNTIYF TRBJ1-3 15 - TRBV6-5
TGTGCCAGCACGGGAATAGGACAGGGGGCAAATAATTCACCCCTCCACTTT CASTGIGQGANNSPLHF TRBJ1-6 17 TRBD1 TRBV7-2
TGTGCCAGCAGCGTACAGGGACAGGGCAATGAGCAGTTCTTC CASSVQGQGNEQFF TRBJ2-1 14 TRBD1 TRBV9
TGTGCCAGCAGCTTATGGTGGGGGCCAAGCAATCAGCCCCAGCATTTT CASSLWWGPSNQPQHF TRBJ1-5 16 - TRBV7-2
TGTGCCACCGGGAGGGGGGCAGATGAAAAACTGTTTTTT CATGRGADEKLFF TRBJ1-4 13 - TRBV5-4
TGTGCCAGTAGTATAAACGGCAGGTCTAACTATGGCTACACCTTC CASSINGRSNYGYTF TRBJ1-2 15 - TRBV19